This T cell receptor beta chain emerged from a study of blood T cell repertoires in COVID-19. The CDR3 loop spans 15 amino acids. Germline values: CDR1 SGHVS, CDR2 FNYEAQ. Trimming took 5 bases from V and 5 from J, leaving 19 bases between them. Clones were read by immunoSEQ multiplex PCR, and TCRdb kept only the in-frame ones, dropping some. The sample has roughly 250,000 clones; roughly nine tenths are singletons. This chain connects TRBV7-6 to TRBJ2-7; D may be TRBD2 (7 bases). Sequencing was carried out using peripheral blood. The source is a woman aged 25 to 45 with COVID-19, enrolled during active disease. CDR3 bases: TGTGCCAGCAGCGGAGGGGGAGGGGTTGTGGACGAGCAGTACTTC. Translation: CASSGGGGVVDEQYF.